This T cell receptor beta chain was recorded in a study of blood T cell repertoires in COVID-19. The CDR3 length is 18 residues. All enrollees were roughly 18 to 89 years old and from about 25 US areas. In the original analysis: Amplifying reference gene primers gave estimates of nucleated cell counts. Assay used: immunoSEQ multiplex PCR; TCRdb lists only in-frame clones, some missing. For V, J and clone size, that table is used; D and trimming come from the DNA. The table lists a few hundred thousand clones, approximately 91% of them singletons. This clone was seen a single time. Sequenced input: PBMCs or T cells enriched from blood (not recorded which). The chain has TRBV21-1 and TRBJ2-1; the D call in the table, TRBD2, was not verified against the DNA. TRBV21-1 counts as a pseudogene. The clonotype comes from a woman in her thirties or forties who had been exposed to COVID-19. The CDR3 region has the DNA TGTGCCAGCAGCAAAGAGACGGGGGGGAAGTGGGTTTACAATGAGCAGTTCTTC. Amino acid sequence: CASSKETGGKWVYNEQFF.